Listed here are 26 T cell receptor beta chains from one sample, sequenced in a study of T-cell reconstitution after alpha-beta-depleted transplantation in children (dated by TCRdb to about 2016). The library was generated by PCR. The data were produced on an Illumina HiSeq 2500. Molecular barcoding was employed in the preparation of TCR libraries, with unique molecular identifiers being used to normalize TCRbeta repertoire quantification. TCRdb trimmed public reads at Q25 via fastp, called clones via MiXCR and kept in-frame beta chains. Every distinct CDR3 protein forms one entry, paired with its most common genes and DNA. Here the sample has about 400,000 distinct CDR3 sequences; about 20% occur a single time. The ten most abundant clones make up around 3.9% of the sample. The specimen was PBMCs from the stem cell graft donor, collected from the stem cell graft. Source of these receptors: a human donor who donated a stem cell graft to a child with acute myeloid leukemia.

This clonotype has just a few counts. CDR3 loop: CATSGGRVADTQYF. Written as DNA, the CDR3 is TGTGCCACCAGTGGAGGGAGGGTCGCAGATACGCAGTATTTT. The V call is TRBV24-1, the J call TRBJ2-3; TRBD2 matches at 7 bases. The trim removed 5 bases at V and 4 bases at J, leaving 5 bases unmatched. The CDR3 contains 14 residues. Per germline, CDR1 KGHDR and CDR2 SFDVKD.

The chain is built from TRBV7-9 and TRBJ2-7, with 12 bases aligning to TRBD1. This CDR3 has 16 residues. Germline V gene data show CDR1 as SEHNR and CDR2 as FQNEAQ (reference sequence). V lost 5 bases to trimming and J lost 4 bases; unmatched junction nucleotides: 9. The DNA for the CDR3 is TGTGCCAGCAGCCACACCGAGGGACAGGGGGCTTACGAGCAGTACTTC. This sequence encodes CASSHTEGQGAYEQYF.

This clonotype was recorded a few times. The V and J genes are TRBV4-2 and TRBJ2-2; 14 bases line up with TRBD2. The CDR3 length is 20 residues. Germline assignment: CDR1 LGHNA and CDR2 YNFKEQ. Germline trimming cut 0 bases from V and 1 base from J; bases unmatched to any gene: 7. The CDR3 loop is CASSQETRLAGGRNTGELFF. DNA of the CDR3: TGTGCCAGCAGCCAAGAAACCCGACTAGCGGGAGGGAGGAACACCGGGGAGCTGTTTTTT.

The chain is built from TRBV30 and TRBJ2-6, with D possibly called TRBD1 or TRBD2 (5 bases each). The CDR3 consists of 18 residues. The germline V gene encodes CDR1 GTSNPN and CDR2 SVGIG (reference sequence). The germline V and J ends were trimmed by 0 bases and 0 bases, with 15 bases remaining between them. CDR3 protein: CAWSVLGAVSSGANVLTF. CDR3 DNA sequence: TGTGCCTGGAGTGTCCTCGGGGCGGTGAGCTCTGGGGCCAACGTCCTGACTTTC. The full variable domain, with the rest looked up from reference TRBV30 and TRBJ2-6, is SQTIHQWPATLVQPVGSPLSLECTVEGTSNPNLYWYRQAAGRGLQLLFYSVGIGQISSEVPQNLSASRPQDRQFILSSKKLLLSDSGFYLCAWSVLGAVSSGANVLTFGAGSRLTVL.

The rearrangement joins TRBV27 to TRBJ2-7, with D unresolved. The CDR3 sequence is 16 residues long. Germline CDR1 is MNHEY and CDR2 is SMNVEV (reference sequence). Trimming shortened V by 2 bases and J by 0 bases, and 14 bases separated the two germline ends. Here the CDR3 DNA reads TGTGCCAGCAGTTTAAGTCGAGCTACCATCTCCTACGAGCAGTACTTC. Amino acid sequence: CASSLSRATISYEQYF.

For this clonotype: Germline is not matched at one junction end, which may reflect a read error. The J gene is TRBJ2-1, the V gene TRBV6-1; D gene uncertain. Germline CDR1 is MNHNS and CDR2 is SASEGT. The CDR3 sequence is 13 residues long. For the CDR3, the DNA is TGTGCCAGCAGTGAAGGTTCTGGAAACAGTGGCCCTTTC. Protein: CASSEGSGNSGPF.

This clonotype has at least ten counts. The genes are TRBV9 and TRBJ2-7, with D perhaps TRBD1 or TRBD2 (6 bases each). Germline V gene lookup returns CDR1 SGDLS and CDR2 YYNGEE. The CDR3 loop spans 13 amino acids. With 3 bases removed from V and 2 bases from J, the gap between germline ends came to 9 bases. The CDR3 sequence: CASSGGAAYEQYF. For the CDR3, the DNA is TGTGCCAGCAGCGGGGGGGCTGCCTACGAGCAGTACTTC.

The V gene is TRBV10-3, the J gene TRBJ2-1; 7 nucleotides agree with TRBD2. The CDR3 runs to 15 residues. CDR1 and CDR2 from the germline V gene are ENHRY and SYGVKD. V gave up 0 bases and J gave up 10 bases; unmatched junction bases: 9. CDR3 residues: CAISESGGGPEEQFF. Here the CDR3 DNA reads TGTGCCATCAGTGAGTCTGGGGGAGGGCCAGAAGAGCAGTTCTTC.

This chain links TRBV28 with TRBJ1-4; 8 bases are a match to TRBD1. V was pared by 7 bases and J by 2 bases, with 3 bases of the junction left unmatched. The CDR3 has 14 amino acids. From germline, CDR1 is MDHEN and CDR2 SYDVKM. The CDR3 loop is CASNTGGTNEKLFF. As DNA, the CDR3 is TGTGCCAGCAACACAGGGGGGACTAATGAAAAACTGTTTTTT.

This clonotype appeared once. The CDR3 DNA follows: TGTGCCAGCAGCATAGCGGGAGGTCGTAACAATGAGCAGTTCTTC. It specifies CASSIAGGRNNEQFF. The rearrangement uses TRBV6-2 or TRBV6-3 and TRBJ2-1, with 10 bases that match TRBD2. V was pared by 6 bases and J by 5 bases, with 7 bases of the junction left unmatched. The CDR3 totals 15 residues. Germline assignment: CDR1 MNHEY and CDR2 SVGEGT.

This clonotype occurred many times. The rearrangement uses TRBV20-1 and TRBJ2-3, with unresolved D. This CDR3 has 10 residues. Germline CDR1 is DFQATT and CDR2 is SNEGSKA (reference sequence). Deletions cut 4 bases from V and 2 bases from J, with 1 base between. This CDR3 reads CSANTDTQYF. The CDR3 nucleotides read TGCAGTGCTAACACAGATACGCAGTATTTT.

This clonotype was observed a handful of times. V and J are TRBV7-8 and TRBJ2-5; the D gene is possibly TRBD2 (6 bases). V shed 6 bases and J shed 2 bases, with 16 bases lying between them. CDR1 is SGHVS, CDR2 FQNEAQ, per germline. The CDR3 spans 15 residues. The CDR3 region is CASRPLWDLQETQYF. Here the CDR3 DNA reads TGTGCCAGCAGACCTTTGTGGGACTTACAAGAGACCCAGTACTTC.

The sample holds many counts of this clonotype. This chain joins TRBV12-3 or TRBV12-4 and TRBJ2-5; no reliable D call. Trimming removed 5 bases from V and 10 bases from J, with 11 bases in between. The CDR3 is 11 residues long. The CDR3 reads CASSPRHDQYF. Here the CDR3 DNA reads TGTGCCAGCAGTCCCAGACATGACCAGTACTTC.

This clonotype was detected only a few times. The V call is TRBV14, the J call TRBJ2-1; weak D call: TRBD2 (6 bases). The germline V gene encodes CDR1 SGHDN and CDR2 FVKESK. Trimming shortened V by 2 bases and J by 4 bases, and 9 bases separated the two germline ends. CDR3 length: 14 residues. The CDR3 here is CASSQSAGYNEQFF. CDR3 DNA: TGTGCCAGCAGCCAAAGCGCGGGATACAATGAGCAGTTCTTC.

This clonotype showed up just a few times. The chain uses TRBV25-1 and TRBJ1-1, with a possible D match to TRBD1 (5 bases). Germline V gene data show CDR1 as MGHDK and CDR2 as SYGVNS. The V end was cut by 0 bases, the J end by 6 bases, with 11 bases between. The CDR3 totals 14 residues. CDR3 sequence (DNA): TGTGCCAGCAGTGAATATTACGGGGACGCTGAAGCTTTCTTT. Amino acids: CASSEYYGDAEAFF.

This chain links TRBV5-8 with TRBJ2-1; possibly TRBD1 for D (6 bases). V was trimmed by 4 bases and J by 4 bases, leaving 12 bases between them. CDR1 is SGHTS, CDR2 YDEGEE, per germline. This CDR3 comprises 14 residues. The CDR3 coding sequence is TGTGCCAGCAGCAAAGGACAGAGATACAATGAGCAGTTCTTC. This translates into CASSKGQRYNEQFF. The full variable domain, completed using reference TRBV5-8 and TRBJ2-1, is EAGVTQSPTHLIKTRGQQATLRCSPISGHTSVYWYQQALGLGLQFLLWYDEGEERNRGNFPPRFSGRQFPNYSSELNVNALELEDSALYLCASSKGQRYNEQFFGPGTRLTVL.

This clonotype was detected only a few times. The V call is TRBV12-3 or TRBV12-4, the J call TRBJ2-5; no definite D call. There are 16 residues in the CDR3. The V end lost 6 bases, the J end lost 3 bases, and 20 bases lay between the germline ends. CDR3 in DNA: TGTGCCAGCAGCCCTGACCGAGGCACGGCCGAAGAGACCCAGTACTTC. Amino acids: CASSPDRGTAEETQYF.

In its sample, this clonotype was seen many times. This sequence joins TRBV29-1 and TRBJ2-3; perhaps TRBD2 as D (6 bases). V was shortened by 5 bases and J by 0 bases, with 12 bases between the two germline ends. This CDR3 has 14 amino acids. Germline lookup yields CDR1 SQVTM and CDR2 ANQGSEA. The CDR3 reads CSVQPGSSTDTQYF. CDR3 bases: TGCAGCGTTCAGCCCGGGAGTAGCACAGATACGCAGTATTTT.

There are a few counts of this clonotype. V gene TRBV6-4 combines with J gene TRBJ2-1, with 8 bases identical to TRBD2. The germline CDR1 and CDR2 sequences are MRHNA and SNTAGT. The CDR3 has 16 residues. V was pared by 0 bases and J by 4 bases, with 5 bases of the junction left unmatched. CDR3 nucleotide sequence: TGTGCCAGCAGTGACTCTGGGACTAGTTGGTACAATGAGCAGTTCTTC. It encodes CASSDSGTSWYNEQFF.

The rearrangement links TRBV7-9 to TRBJ1-2, with 10 nucleotides matching TRBD1. This CDR3 region has 16 residues. CDR1 SEHNR and CDR2 FQNEAQ come from the germline V gene (reference sequence). With 5 bases clipped from V and 4 bases from J, the junction kept 10 bases outside the gene matches. CDR3 sequence reads: CASSASTGGGSYGYTF. CDR3 coding DNA: TGTGCCAGCAGCGCCTCGACAGGGGGCGGGAGCTATGGCTACACCTTC.

This chain links TRBV3-1 with TRBJ2-1; perhaps TRBD2 as D (6 bases). Germline CDR1 LGHDT, CDR2 YNNKEL (reference sequence). CDR3 length: 17 amino acids. The V gene lost 3 bases and the J gene lost 0 bases, with 15 bases spanning the gap. DNA for the CDR3: TGTGCCAGCAGCCATCCCCTAGCGAGAAGCTCCTACAATGAGCAGTTCTTC. Translating it yields CASSHPLARSSYNEQFF.

This clonotype came up many times. The rearrangement links TRBV20-1 to TRBJ2-2; D might be TRBD2 (5 bases). Germline lookup yields CDR1 DFQATT and CDR2 SNEGSKA (reference sequence). The V end lost 3 bases, the J end lost 5 bases, and 13 bases lay between the germline ends. The CDR3 is 14 amino acids. DNA of the CDR3: TGCAGTGCTAGCCCCCCCCCGGGAACCGGGGAGCTGTTTTTT. It is translated as CSASPPPGTGELFF.

This clonotype was seen a handful of times. The chain has TRBV7-9 and TRBJ2-3; the D gene is possibly TRBD1 (5 bases). V was clipped by 8 bases and J by 0 bases, with 12 bases between them. The germline V gene has CDR1 SEHNR and CDR2 FQNEAQ (reference sequence). This CDR3 has 14 amino acids. The DNA for the CDR3 is TGTGCCAGCCCAGACAGCCAAAGCACAGATACGCAGTATTTT. Translating gives CASPDSQSTDTQYF.

The chain joins TRBV20-1 to TRBJ1-2, with TRBD1 identical over 7 bases. The CDR3 sequence is 13 residues long. Germline V gives CDR1 DFQATT, CDR2 SNEGSKA (reference sequence). The ends lost 5 bases at V and 8 bases at J; junction bases unmatched: 11. The CDR3 protein is CSAPGTALWGYTF. The CDR3 nucleotides are TGCAGTGCTCCCGGGACAGCCCTGTGGGGCTACACCTTC.

This chain's CDR3 is CASSYTIPQGAGQPQHF. In nucleotides, the CDR3 is TGTGCCAGCAGTTACACTATACCGCAGGGGGCAGGTCAGCCCCAGCATTTT. V gene TRBV6-5 combines with J gene TRBJ1-5; 8 bases match TRBD1. V shed 2 bases, J shed 6 bases, and the junction held 12 bases outside the gene matches. Germline V CDR1 and CDR2: MNHEY, SVGAGI. The CDR3 runs 17 residues.

The chain employs TRBV24-1 and TRBJ2-1; 11 bases agree with TRBD1. This CDR3 spans 16 amino acids. CDR1 KGHDR and CDR2 SFDVKD come from the germline V gene. V shed 4 bases and J 6 bases; nucleotides not matched to a gene: 7. The DNA of the CDR3 is TGTGCCACCAGTGACGTACTCGGGACAGGGGGCAATGAGCAGTTCTTC. This encodes CATSDVLGTGGNEQFF.